This TCR beta chain was sequenced for a study of OX40 agonist ivuxolimab in advanced cancers. Across the study: The dose of intravenous ivuxolimab that patients received every 2 weeks ranged from 0.01 to 10 mg/kg.

TCRdb's table, derived via immunoSEQ multiplex PCR, lists solely in-frame clones and lacks some. The sample shows 55,000 to 65,000 clones, 85% of them seen only once. The receptor comes from an adult with an advanced solid tumor such as melanoma, head and neck, liver or kidney cancer. The specimen comprised CD4+ or CD8+ T cells sorted from blood, sampled in a trial of the OX40 agonist ivuxolimab.

The CDR3 nucleotides read TGTGCCAGCAGTAACACAGGGAAAGAGACCCAGTACTTC. Residues: CASSNTGKETQYF. This sequence joins TRBV2 and TRBJ2-5, with D maybe TRBD1 (6 bases). CDR1 SNHLY and CDR2 FYNNEI come from the germline V gene. Trimming left V 5 bases short and J 3 bases short, with 10 bases between. The CDR3 covers 13 residues.